Below, 12 T cell receptor beta chains from the same sample are listed, as sequenced in a study of blood T cell repertoires in COVID-19. Some clones are missing from TCRdb's copy, which holds only in-frame ones; the method was immunoSEQ multiplex PCR. The top ten hold more than 12% of the sample, which has around 30,000 clones, more than 75% seen once. Input material: peripheral blood. The receptors come from a man aged 55 to 70 with active COVID-19.

This chain links TRBV9 with TRBJ1-5; D may be TRBD1 (6 bases). The V end lost 1 base, the J end lost 6 bases, and 14 bases lay between the germline ends. This CDR3 is built from 15 residues. The germline V gene has CDR1 SGDLS and CDR2 YYNGEE. The CDR3 sequence is CASSVTGTPIQPQHF. The CDR3 coding sequence is TGTGCCAGCAGCGTAACCGGGACACCTATTCAGCCCCAGCATTTT.

This chain uses TRBV6-5 with TRBJ2-7; D not resolved. Between the trimmed V and J ends, which lost 0 bases and 0 bases, there was a span of 9 bases. CDR1 and CDR2 (germline): MNHEY, SVGAGI. The CDR3 contains 15 residues. The CDR3 sequence: CASSYSSPSSYEQYF. In DNA form, the CDR3 reads TGTGCCAGCAGTTACTCGAGTCCGAGCTCCTACGAGCAGTACTTC.

In its sample, this clone was seen once. The rearrangement joins TRBV29-1 to TRBJ2-3; 7 bases line up with TRBD1. V lost 7 bases, J lost 6 bases, and 16 bases stayed unmatched. The CDR3 has 15 residues. Per germline, CDR1 SQVTM and CDR2 ANQGSEA. In nucleotides, the CDR3 is TGCAGCGCGAGGACAGGCCGAGGGTTAAGGGATACGCAGTATTTT. Translation gives CSARTGRGLRDTQYF.

V and J are TRBV7-9 and TRBJ2-1; the match to TRBD2 covers 7 bases. The CDR3 extends over 16 amino acids. Losses at the gene ends were 5 bases for V and 8 bases for J; bases not matched to a gene: 15. CDR1 SEHNR and CDR2 FQNEAQ come from the germline V gene (reference sequence). For the CDR3, the DNA is TGTGCCAGCAGCGATGAAGGCGGGAGAATTTTGGATGAGCAGTTCTTC. It encodes CASSDEGGRILDEQFF.

J is TRBJ2-5 and V is TRBV30; 8 bases are shared with TRBD2. V lost 5 bases and J lost 5; bases outside the gene matches: 7. Germline V gives CDR1 GTSNPN, CDR2 SVGIG (reference sequence). The CDR3 has 13 residues. The CDR3 loop reads CAWGVGGVETQYF. CDR3 nucleotide sequence: TGTGCCTGGGGGGTCGGGGGGGTGGAGACCCAGTACTTC.

CDR3 sequence (DNA): TGTGCCAGCAGCTTGGCAGGACAGGGGGCGGACACCATATATTTT. This encodes CASSLAGQGADTIYF. The chain is built from TRBV7-9 and TRBJ1-3; 11 bases agree with TRBD1. Germline V gene data show CDR1 as SEHNR and CDR2 as FQNEAQ (reference sequence). This CDR3 region has 15 residues. With 3 bases clipped from V and 8 bases from J, the junction kept 6 bases outside the gene matches. The entire variable domain, with the rest obtained from reference TRBV7-9 and TRBJ1-3, is as follows: DTGVSQNPRHKITKRGQNVTFRCDPISEHNRLYWYRQTLGQGPEFLTYFQNEAQLEKSRLLSDRFSAERPKGSFSTLEIQRTEQGDSAMYLCASSLAGQGADTIYFGEGSWLTVV.

CDR3 DNA sequence: TGTGCCAGCAGCCCCGGGACGGGGGCTAACTATGGCTACACCTTC. It translates to CASSPGTGANYGYTF. The J gene is TRBJ1-2, the V gene TRBV5-6; a weak D match, TRBD1 (5 bases). CDR3 length: 15 residues. From germline, CDR1 is SGHDT and CDR2 YYEEEE. Trimming removed 4 bases at V and 0 bases at J, with 13 bases between.

The V and J genes are TRBV4-3 and TRBJ2-1; D is possibly TRBD2 (6 bases). V was shortened by 0 bases and J by 5 bases, with 11 bases between the two germline ends. Germline CDR1 and CDR2: LGHNA and YSLEER. The CDR3 is made up of 15 amino acids. The CDR3 region is CASSQERGPHNEQFF. The DNA for the CDR3 is TGCGCCAGCAGCCAAGAGCGGGGCCCCCACAATGAGCAGTTCTTC.

The chain has TRBV7-6 and TRBJ2-3; 12 positions match TRBD2. J was trimmed by 3 bases and V by 2 bases; bases with no gene match: 15. This CDR3 spans 20 amino acids. Germline V gives CDR1 SGHVS, CDR2 FNYEAQ. CDR3 amino acids: CASSLRVGLAGGPNTDTQYF. The CDR3 coding sequence is TGTGCCAGCAGCTTACGAGTGGGCCTAGCGGGGGGGCCGAATACAGATACGCAGTATTTT.

The chain uses TRBV9 and TRBJ2-7; TRBD2 might be the D (7 bases). Germline CDR1 and CDR2: SGDLS and YYNGEE. This CDR3 spans 16 amino acids. Trimming removed 4 bases from V and 0 bases from J, with 17 bases in between. The CDR3 bases are TGTGCCAGCAGCTTAGGGAGGGGGGACTACTCCTACGAGCAGTACTTC. Residues: CASSLGRGDYSYEQYF.

The CDR3 spells CASSQGGGATTDTQYF. CDR3 in DNA: TGTGCCAGCAGCCAAGGCGGGGGGGCAACCACAGATACGCAGTATTTT. V is TRBV4-2 and J is TRBJ2-3, with TRBD2 matching over 9 bases. CDR1 is LGHNA, CDR2 YNFKEQ, per germline. V shed 1 base, J shed 2 bases, and the junction held 4 bases outside the gene matches. This CDR3 comprises 16 residues.

The chain joins TRBV6-6 to TRBJ1-1, with 8 bases identical to TRBD1. Germline CDR1 and CDR2: MNHNY and SVGAGI (reference sequence). The CDR3 loop spans 13 amino acids. V lost 8 bases to trimming and J lost 3 bases; unmatched junction nucleotides: 5. In nucleotides, the CDR3 is TGTGCCAGCCGACAGGGGCAGCACACTGAAGCTTTCTTT. Protein product: CASRQGQHTEAFF.